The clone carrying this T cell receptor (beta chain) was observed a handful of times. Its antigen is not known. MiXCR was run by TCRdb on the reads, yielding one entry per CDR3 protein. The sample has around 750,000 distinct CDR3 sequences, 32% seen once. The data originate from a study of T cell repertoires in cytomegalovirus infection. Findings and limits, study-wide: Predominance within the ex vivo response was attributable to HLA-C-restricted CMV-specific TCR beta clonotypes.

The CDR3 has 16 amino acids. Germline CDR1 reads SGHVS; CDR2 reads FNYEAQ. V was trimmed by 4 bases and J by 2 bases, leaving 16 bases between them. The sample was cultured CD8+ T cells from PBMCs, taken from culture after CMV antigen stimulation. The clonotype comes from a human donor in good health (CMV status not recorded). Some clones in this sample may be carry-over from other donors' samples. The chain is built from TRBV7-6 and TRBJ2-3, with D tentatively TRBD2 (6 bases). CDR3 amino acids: CASSSDRDSATDTQYF. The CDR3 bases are TGTGCCAGCAGCTCTGACCGGGACTCCGCCACAGATACGCAGTATTTT.